These 10 T cell receptor beta chains share one sample of origin, sequenced in a study of blood T cell repertoires in COVID-19. TCRdb's copy holds only in-frame clones and misses some; the assay was immunoSEQ multiplex PCR. The sample lists some 74,000 clones; roughly 83% were seen once. Sequencing was done on a sample of peripheral blood. Every receptor here comes from an elderly woman with acute or convalescent COVID-19.

The genes are TRBV10-3 and TRBJ2-3; 10 bases map to TRBD2. This CDR3 comprises 13 residues. Germline lookup yields CDR1 ENHRY and CDR2 SYGVKD. CDR3 DNA sequence: TGTGCGCTAGCGGGGGATGAGTCAGATACGCAGTATTTT. This codes for CALAGDESDTQYF.

The V call is TRBV5-1, the J call TRBJ2-2; D gene unclear. The CDR3 sequence is 15 residues long. V shed 0 bases and J shed 1 base, with 7 bases lying between them. The germline V gene has CDR1 SGHRS and CDR2 YFSETQ. The DNA of the CDR3 is TGCGCCAGCAGCTTGGGCGGAATGAACACCGGGGAGCTGTTTTTT. Translation gives CASSLGGMNTGELFF.

The V and J genes are TRBV6-5 and TRBJ1-1; D remains ambiguous. There are 11 residues in the CDR3. Trimming removed 7 bases at V and 1 base at J, with 4 bases between. Germline CDR1 and CDR2: MNHEY and SVGAGI. CDR3 sequence (DNA): TGTGCCAGCATTAAGAACACTGAAGCTTTCTTT. This gives the protein CASIKNTEAFF.

This chain joins TRBV9 and TRBJ1-1, with TRBD1 identical over 9 bases. V lost 0 bases and J lost 4; bases outside the gene matches: 7. Germline V lookup: CDR1 SGDLS, CDR2 YYNGEE. This CDR3 is built from 16 residues. CDR3 amino acids: CASSVGYRGLGTEAFF. In nucleotides, the CDR3 is TGTGCCAGCAGCGTAGGATACAGGGGGCTTGGCACTGAAGCTTTCTTT.

The chain couples TRBV19 to TRBJ1-2; D might be TRBD1 (6 bases). V lost 7 bases to trimming and J lost 6 bases, with 24 bases between them. The CDR3 is 16 amino acids. Germline values: CDR1 LNHDA, CDR2 SQIVND (reference sequence). The CDR3 DNA follows: TGTGCCAGTACCCCTACTTGGGGGGGCGATCGGAATGGCTACACCTTC. Translating gives CASTPTWGGDRNGYTF. Full variable domain (rest looked up from reference TRBV19 and TRBJ1-2): DGGITQSPKYLFRKEGQNVTLSCEQNLNHDAMYWYRQDPGQGLRLIYYSQIVNDFQKGDIAEGYSVSREKKESFPLTVTSAQKNPTAFYLCASTPTWGGDRNGYTFGSGTRLTVV.

This clone has more than one count but fewer than ten. The chain is built from TRBV2 and TRBJ2-7, with 9 positions matching TRBD1. V shed 8 bases, J shed 7 bases, and the junction held 3 bases outside the gene matches. Germline values: CDR1 SNHLY, CDR2 FYNNEI. The CDR3 has 11 residues. The CDR3 DNA is TGTGCCAGCCAGGGACAGGGTGAGCAGTACTTC. Its protein product is CASQGQGEQYF.

This clone was seen just once. This chain links TRBV6-5 with TRBJ1-2; 9 bases agree with TRBD1. V lost 6 bases and J lost 4; bases outside the gene matches: 9. Germline V gene lookup returns CDR1 MNHEY and CDR2 SVGAGI. CDR3 length: 15 residues. In DNA, the CDR3 is TGTGCCAGCAGCCTACAGGGGGCAGGAGGCTATGGCTACACCTTC. Translation gives CASSLQGAGGYGYTF.

This sequence joins TRBV5-4 and TRBJ1-5, with TRBD1 identical over 7 bases. CDR1 and CDR2 from the germline V gene are SGHNT and YYREEE (reference sequence). The CDR3 is made up of 14 amino acids. V lost 5 bases, J lost 4 bases, and 6 bases stayed unmatched. CDR3 loop: CASRKTGSNQPQHF. DNA of the CDR3: TGTGCCAGCAGGAAGACAGGGTCGAATCAGCCCCAGCATTTT.

V gene TRBV5-1 combines with J gene TRBJ2-1; 9 bases are shared with TRBD2. Germline CDR1 SGHRS, CDR2 YFSETQ. The CDR3 covers 16 residues. Trimming took 2 bases from V and 7 from J; bases not matched to a gene: 10. As DNA, the CDR3 is TGCGCCAGCAGCTTAAACCTAGCGGGAACGCCTAATGAGCAGTTCTTC. This codes for CASSLNLAGTPNEQFF.

This chain joins TRBV7-2 and TRBJ1-2, with D possibly matching TRBD1 (5 bases). The CDR3 extends over 13 amino acids. Germline V gene data show CDR1 as SGHTA and CDR2 as FQGNSA. Trimming shortened V by 4 bases and J by 4 bases, and 10 bases separated the two germline ends. The CDR3 loop is CASSSGQVYGYTF. Here the CDR3 DNA reads TGTGCCAGCAGCTCAGGACAAGTCTATGGCTACACCTTC.